The rows below give T cell receptor beta chains drawn from one sample of a study of blood T cell repertoires in COVID-19. Libraries were prepared by immunoSEQ multiplex PCR; TCRdb keeps only in-frame clonotypes and omits some of them. This sample has 130,000 or so clones; roughly 91% occur once, and the top ten carry less than 2%. The specimen sequenced was peripheral blood. These receptors all come from a human donor in a cohort sampled during active COVID-19. The CDR3 runs from the conserved cysteine through the conserved F or W. A D gene is named only where the DNA matches it firmly. A row's size may be missing; if present it is once, few, many or a size class.

V gene	clone size	D gene	J gene	CDR3 DNA	CDR3 protein
TRBV2	.	TRBD2	TRBJ2-7	TGTGCCAGCAGTGTGGCGGGAGCTTCCTACGAGCAGTACTTC	CASSVAGASYEQYF
TRBV28	once	TRBD1	TRBJ2-7	TGTGCCAGCAGTCAACCGGGACAGGGGACCTACGAGCAGTACTTC	CASSQPGQGTYEQYF
TRBV5-4	.	.	TRBJ2-5	TGTGCCAGCAGCTTGGAGTACAGCCAAGAGACCCAGTACTTC	CASSLEYSQETQYF
TRBV28	once	.	TRBJ2-7	TGTGCCAGCAGTTTACCTACAGGGTTAGTGTCCTACGAGCAGTACTTC	CASSLPTGLVSYEQYF
TRBV7-6	.	.	TRBJ1-1	TGTGCCAGCAGCGGAGGGTACGGGGGACGCACTGAAGCTTTCTTT	CASSGGYGGRTEAFF
TRBV7-9	.	TRBD2	TRBJ2-2	TGCGCACCAGGACTAGCGGGAAACACCGGGGAGCTGTTTTTT	CAPGLAGNTGELFF
TRBV2	many	.	TRBJ1-4	TGTGCCAGCAGTGAAAGAGGGACCCATAGAGGGGGTGAAAAACTGTTTTTT	CASSERGTHRGGEKLFF
TRBV7-2	once	.	TRBJ2-7	TGTGCCAGCAGCCCACCTAGTGCTATTATTGCCTACGAGCAGTACTTC	CASSPPSAIIAYEQYF
TRBV7-9	.	.	TRBJ2-7	TGTGCCAGCAGCTCGGCGGGGTACGAGCAGTACTTC	CASSSAGYEQYF
TRBV18	.	.	TRBJ2-1	TGTGCCAGCTCACCAACCAGCTCCTACAATGAGCAGTTCTTC	CASSPTSSYNEQFF
TRBV10-3	.	TRBD1	TRBJ2-4	TGTGCCATCAGTGAGCCAGGACAGGGGTGGAACATTCAGTACTTC	CAISEPGQGWNIQYF
TRBV25-1	.	TRBD1	TRBJ1-4	TGTGCCAGCAGGAAACAGGGGAAGAATGAAAAACTGTTTTTT	CASRKQGKNEKLFF
TRBV5-4	.	TRBD1	TRBJ1-1	TGTGCCAGCTCCGTTGACAGGGGGAATCTTGAAGCTTTCTTT	CASSVDRGNLEAFF
TRBV6-4	.	TRBD2	TRBJ2-3	TGTGCCAGCAGTAGAGAAGCGGGGGGCCCAGATACGCAGTATTTT	CASSREAGGPDTQYF
TRBV15	.	.	TRBJ1-5	TGTGCCACCAGCAGAGTTCCCCCCCCGGAGCCCCAGCATTTT	CATSRVPPPEPQHF
TRBV4-1	.	TRBD2	TRBJ2-5	TGCGCCAGCAGCCAAGATAGGAGCGGGGGTATCCAAGAGACCCAGTACTTC	CASSQDRSGGIQETQYF
TRBV25-1	.	.	TRBJ2-3	TGTGCCAGCAGTGAATTAAAACCAGGTCCAGATACGCAGTATTTT	CASSELKPGPDTQYF
TRBV27	.	TRBD1	TRBJ2-2	TGTGCCAGCAGTTTTCGGACAGGGGTCGAAGGGCTGTTTTTT	CASSFRTGVEGLFF
TRBV6-5	.	.	TRBJ1-5	TGTGCCAGCAGGGGGACAACGGGTCAGCCCCAGCATTTT	CASRGTTGQPQHF
TRBV5-1	few	.	TRBJ2-7	TGCGCCAGCAGCTTGGACATAACCTACGAGCAGTACTTC	CASSLDITYEQYF
TRBV10-3	.	.	TRBJ1-3	TGTGCCATCAGTAACTCCAGGGGAGTGGGAAACACCATATATTTT	CAISNSRGVGNTIYF
TRBV14	.	.	TRBJ2-1	TGTGCCAGCAGCCGAACGGGTGCTGGAAAGCAGTTCTTC	CASSRTGAGKQFF
TRBV5-1	.	TRBD2	TRBJ2-3	TGCGCCAGCAGCTTGGATGGTAGCGGGATTGATACGCAGTATTTT	CASSLDGSGIDTQYF
TRBV7-9	.	.	TRBJ1-1	TGTGCCAGTGGGGGCCAGGGTCGGTCAGCTTTCTTT	CASGGQGRSAFF